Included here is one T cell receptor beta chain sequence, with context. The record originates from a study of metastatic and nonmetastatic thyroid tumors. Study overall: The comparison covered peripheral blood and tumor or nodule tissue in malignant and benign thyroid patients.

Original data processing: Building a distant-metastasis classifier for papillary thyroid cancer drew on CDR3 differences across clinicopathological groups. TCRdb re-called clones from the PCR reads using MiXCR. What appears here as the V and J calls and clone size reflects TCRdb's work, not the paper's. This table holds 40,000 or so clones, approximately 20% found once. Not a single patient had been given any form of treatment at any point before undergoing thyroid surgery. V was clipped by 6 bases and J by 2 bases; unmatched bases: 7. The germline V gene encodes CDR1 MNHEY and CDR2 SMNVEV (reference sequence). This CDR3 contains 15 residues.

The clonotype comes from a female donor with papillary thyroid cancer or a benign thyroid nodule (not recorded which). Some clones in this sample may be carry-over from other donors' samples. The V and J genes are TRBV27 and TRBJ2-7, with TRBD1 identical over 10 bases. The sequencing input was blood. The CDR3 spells CASRRGTGDTYEQYF. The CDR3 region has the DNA TGTGCCAGCAGGAGGGGGACAGGGGACACCTACGAGCAGTACTTC.